This TCR beta chain was profiled in a study of T cell clonotyping in hematopoietic cell transplantation. Measured with immunoSEQ multiplex PCR; TCRdb has only the in-frame clones, and not every one. The sample holds 9,100 or so clones, 85% to 90% seen once. Germline-derived CDR1 and CDR2 are MNHEY and SMNVEV (reference sequence). The CDR3 sequence is 14 residues long. The V and J ends lost 2 bases and 4 bases respectively, with 12 bases between them. This clonotype originated in a male patient aged 55 to 69 who had an allogeneic stem cell transplant from a related donor, so the T cells may come from the graft donor. Some clones in this sample may be carry-over from other donors' samples. The source was peripheral blood mononuclear cells, collected at the time of graft-versus-host disease after allogeneic stem cell transplant. This rearrangement joins TRBV27 to TRBJ2-7, with a weak D call TRBD1 (5 bases). CDR3 region: CASSLRGPPYEQYF. Written as DNA, the CDR3 is TGTGCCAGCAGTTTAAGGGGCCCGCCATACGAGCAGTACTTC.